The 23 T cell receptor beta chains given below trace back to one sample, sequenced in a study of T-cell reconstitution after alpha-beta-depleted transplantation in children. As it was prepared, the TCRbeta library received unique molecular identifiers. MiXCR, run by TCRdb on the PCR reads, gives a single entry per CDR3 protein. The table lists about 340,000 distinct CDR3 sequences, 15% to 20% of them singletons. Sequencing was performed on PBMCs, mostly from graft donor cells, taken 360 days after TCRalphabeta/CD19-depleted stem cell transplant. The receptors were sampled from a male patient under 10 years old who had a stem cell transplant for acute lymphoblastic leukemia, so the T cells may come from the graft donor.

The chain combines TRBV12-3 or TRBV12-4 with TRBJ2-3; either TRBD1 or TRBD2 may fit D (5 bases each). Deletions cut 6 bases from V and 5 bases from J, with 12 bases between. The CDR3 contains 13 residues. The CDR3 sequence: CASRRLGVDTQYF. DNA for the CDR3: TGTGCCAGCAGGCGCTTGGGGGTAGATACGCAGTATTTT.

In its sample, this clonotype was seen many times. The chain combines TRBV5-1 with TRBJ1-1; a possible D gene is TRBD1 (5 bases). The CDR3 spans 15 residues. V shed 4 bases and J shed 7 bases, with 20 bases lying between them. Germline lookup yields CDR1 SGHRS and CDR2 YFSETQ. CDR3 region: CASSVPLSRGNEAFF. CDR3 DNA: TGCGCCAGCAGCGTCCCCCTTAGTCGGGGGAATGAAGCTTTCTTT.

Here the CDR3 DNA reads TGTGCCAGCAGTGACATGCCAGGCAAAAATTCACCCCTCCACTTT. This encodes CASSDMPGKNSPLHF. The chain carries TRBV2 and TRBJ1-6; D gene unclear. The CDR3 consists of 15 residues. Trimming took 3 bases from V and 7 from J, leaving 13 bases between them. Germline V gene sequence: CDR1 SNHLY, CDR2 FYNNEI.

This clonotype appeared many times. V gene TRBV7-3 combines with J gene TRBJ2-1; a weak D match, TRBD2 (6 bases). V lost 3 bases and J lost 4, with 13 bases in between. The CDR3 has 15 amino acids. Germline V lookup: CDR1 SGHTA, CDR2 FQGTGA. CDR3 protein: CASSLGLSSYNEQFF. CDR3 bases: TGTGCCAGCAGCTTGGGACTTAGCTCTTACAATGAGCAGTTCTTC.

This clonotype was counted only a few times. This chain uses TRBV3-1 with TRBJ2-1; tentatively, D is TRBD1 (5 bases). Trimming shortened V by 2 bases and J by 0 bases, and 5 bases separated the two germline ends. Germline CDR1 LGHDT, CDR2 YNNKEL (reference sequence). This CDR3 is built from 14 residues. The CDR3 spells CASSQTGSYNEQFF. CDR3 nucleotide sequence: TGTGCCAGCAGCCAAACAGGCTCCTACAATGAGCAGTTCTTC.

This clonotype has a handful of counts. The V gene is TRBV29-1, the J gene TRBJ1-1; TRBD1 matches at 7 bases. The CDR3 totals 12 residues. Germline V CDR1 and CDR2: SQVTM, ANQGSEA. After removal of 6 bases from V and 1 base from J, the junction contained 2 bases not matched to a gene. This CDR3 is CSVRTGNTEAFF. For the CDR3, the DNA is TGCAGCGTCCGGACAGGGAACACTGAAGCTTTCTTT.

CDR3 sequence reads: CASSLRGRPGITDTQYF. The CDR3 region has the DNA TGTGCCAGTAGTCTGCGCGGGAGGCCCGGAATCACAGATACGCAGTATTTT. This chain joins TRBV19 and TRBJ2-3; TRBD2 matches at 8 bases. The germline V gene has CDR1 LNHDA and CDR2 SQIVND (reference sequence). The CDR3 has 17 residues. Trimming removed 5 bases from V and 2 bases from J; junction bases left unmatched: 12.

CDR3 sequence reads: CASSQGELLMNEQFF. The CDR3 coding sequence is TGCGCCAGCAGCCAAGGAGAACTACTTATGAATGAGCAGTTCTTC. The J gene is TRBJ2-1, the V gene TRBV4-3, with D hard to call. The CDR3 is 15 residues long. Germline V gene sequence: CDR1 LGHNA, CDR2 YSLEER. V was shortened by 1 base and J by 7 bases, with 14 bases between the two germline ends.

This clonotype was seen a few times. The chain combines TRBV28 with TRBJ2-1; D tentatively reads TRBD1 or TRBD2 (5 bases each). Between the trimmed V and J ends, which lost 4 bases and 4 bases, there was a span of 11 bases. Germline values: CDR1 MDHEN, CDR2 SYDVKM. The CDR3 covers 14 residues. CDR3 sequence: CASSSPGQYNEQFF. Written as DNA, the CDR3 is TGTGCCAGCAGTTCGCCGGGGCAATACAATGAGCAGTTCTTC.

The V gene is TRBV4-3, the J gene TRBJ1-1; D gene uncertain. V gave up 3 bases and J gave up 3 bases, with 11 bases separating them. The CDR3 runs 14 residues. Per the germline V gene, CDR1 is LGHNA and CDR2 is YSLEER. The CDR3 reads CASSHLGRHTEAFF. The CDR3 DNA reads TGCGCCAGCAGCCATCTCGGACGGCACACTGAAGCTTTCTTT.

This clonotype was seen only a few times. J is TRBJ2-3 and V is TRBV12-3 or TRBV12-4; the match to TRBD1 covers 7 bases. The CDR3 is 14 residues long. V gave up 6 bases and J gave up 2 bases; unmatched junction bases: 5. The CDR3: CASSSGTDTDTQYF. As DNA, the CDR3 is TGTGCCAGCAGCTCCGGGACAGACACAGATACGCAGTATTTT.

This chain links TRBV6-2 or TRBV6-3 with TRBJ1-5, with a tentative D call TRBD1 (5 bases). CDR3 length: 14 residues. CDR1 and CDR2 (germline): MNHEY, SVGEGT. V was clipped by 6 bases and J by 9 bases, with 18 bases between them. The CDR3 is CASSSLDTRGPQHF. The CDR3 nucleotides are TGTGCCAGCAGCTCCTTGGACACTCGCGGGCCCCAGCATTTT.

This clonotype came up a few times. The CDR3, as DNA: TGTGCCAGCAGTCCTGGACAGGGCATACAAGAGACCCAGTACTTC. It yields the protein CASSPGQGIQETQYF. The genes are TRBV6-1 and TRBJ2-5; 8 bases fit TRBD1. The CDR3 totals 15 residues. Losses at the gene ends were 5 bases for V and 2 bases for J; bases not matched to a gene: 7. CDR1 and CDR2 from the germline V gene are MNHNS and SASEGT.

The genes are TRBV7-2 and TRBJ1-1, with D perhaps matching TRBD1 (6 bases). CDR1 is SGHTA, CDR2 FQGNSA, per germline. The CDR3 consists of 14 residues. V was clipped by 1 base and J by 5 bases, with 11 bases between them. The CDR3 reads CASSLGITGTEAFF. The CDR3 bases are TGTGCCAGCAGCTTAGGAATAACAGGGACTGAAGCTTTCTTT.

This clonotype was seen more than once but under ten times. The chain couples TRBV7-8 to TRBJ2-2; tentatively, D is TRBD2 (6 bases). The CDR3 contains 14 residues. The V gene's germline CDR1 is SGHVS and CDR2 FQNEAQ. The V and J ends lost 3 bases and 5 bases respectively, with 10 bases between them. The chain's CDR3 is CASSLRGRTGELFF. The CDR3 DNA reads as TGTGCCAGCAGCTTGCGGGGAAGGACCGGGGAGCTGTTTTTT.

The rearrangement links TRBV7-9 to TRBJ2-7; 8 bases are shared with TRBD1. There are 13 residues in the CDR3. Looked up from germline, CDR1 is SEHNR and CDR2 is FQNEAQ (reference sequence). With V trimmed by 6 bases and J by 4 bases, 5 bases remained unmatched. CDR3 amino acids: CASSPGQVYEQYF. The CDR3, as DNA: TGTGCCAGCAGTCCGGGACAGGTATACGAGCAGTACTTC.

The CDR3 DNA reads as TGTGCCAGCACTTATGTCCGCGTAGGGCGGTGGGAGCAGTACTTC. Amino acid sequence: CASTYVRVGRWEQYF. The chain uses TRBV28 and TRBJ2-7, with unresolved D. The V end lost 7 bases, the J end lost 7 bases, and 23 bases lay between the germline ends. Looked up from germline, CDR1 is MDHEN and CDR2 is SYDVKM. The CDR3 spans 15 residues.

In its sample, this clonotype was seen a few times. This rearrangement joins TRBV29-1 to TRBJ2-3; D ambiguous. V lost 3 bases and J 0 bases, leaving 22 bases between the germline ends. CDR1 is SQVTM, CDR2 ANQGSEA, per germline. This CDR3 spans 18 amino acids. The DNA for the CDR3 is TGCAGCGTTGAGGGTTTTAAAGAGGCGGAAGCTAGCACAGATACGCAGTATTTT. This gives the protein CSVEGFKEAEASTDTQYF.

The chain combines TRBV4-2 with TRBJ2-7; 12 bases map to TRBD1. The CDR3 consists of 15 residues. V gave up 0 bases and J gave up 6 bases; unmatched junction bases: 3. Germline V CDR1 and CDR2: LGHNA, YNFKEQ. DNA of the CDR3: TGTGCCAGCAGCCAAGATGGGACAGGGGGCGGCGAGCAGTACTTC. Its protein product is CASSQDGTGGGEQYF.

Ten or more counts support this clonotype. The J gene is TRBJ1-5, the V gene TRBV20-1; 10 bases map to TRBD1. Looked up from germline, CDR1 is DFQATT and CDR2 is SNEGSKA (reference sequence). This CDR3 is built from 14 residues. This chain's CDR3 is CSLVEGQGRVPQHF. The CDR3, as DNA: TGCAGCCTCGTGGAGGGACAGGGGAGGGTGCCCCAGCATTTT.

The chain uses TRBV6-2 or TRBV6-3 and TRBJ2-5, with 7 bases matching TRBD2. V lost 2 bases to trimming and J lost 1 base; unmatched junction nucleotides: 13. Germline loops: CDR1 MNHEY, CDR2 SVGEGT. CDR3 size: 18 residues. Here the CDR3 reads CASSYAPGRGRLQETQYF. For the CDR3, the DNA is TGTGCCAGCAGTTACGCCCCCGGCCGCGGGAGACTCCAAGAGACCCAGTACTTC.

The chain has TRBV27 and TRBJ2-7; possible D gene TRBD1, 5 bases. The length of the CDR3 is 16 residues. With 8 bases removed from V and 0 bases from J, the gap between germline ends came to 20 bases. CDR1 is MNHEY, CDR2 SMNVEV, per germline (reference sequence). The CDR3 protein is CASSARGRPNSYEQYF. The CDR3 coding sequence is TGTGCCAGCTCCGCAAGGGGAAGGCCGAACTCCTACGAGCAGTACTTC.

This clonotype came up a few times. CDR3 sequence (DNA): TGTGCCAGCAGCCATCCGACAGGGGGCGCCTATGGCTACACCTTC. This translates into CASSHPTGGAYGYTF. The chain recombines TRBV7-9 with TRBJ1-2, with 10 bases lining up with TRBD1. Germline CDR1 reads SEHNR; CDR2 reads FQNEAQ (reference sequence). The CDR3 spans 15 residues. After removal of 5 bases from V and 4 bases from J, the junction contained 7 bases not matched to a gene.